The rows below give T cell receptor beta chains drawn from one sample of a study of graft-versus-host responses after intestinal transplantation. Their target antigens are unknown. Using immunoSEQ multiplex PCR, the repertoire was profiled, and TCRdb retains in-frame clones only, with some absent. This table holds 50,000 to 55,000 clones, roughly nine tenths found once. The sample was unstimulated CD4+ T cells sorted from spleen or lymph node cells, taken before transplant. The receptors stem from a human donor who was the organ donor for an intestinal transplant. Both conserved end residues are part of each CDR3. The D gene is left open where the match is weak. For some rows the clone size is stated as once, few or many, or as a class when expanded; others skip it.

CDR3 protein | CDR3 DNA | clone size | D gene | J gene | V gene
CASSPSGLGETQYF | TGTGCCAGCAGCCCATCAGGGTTGGGAGAGACCCAGTACTTC | . | . | TRBJ2-5 | TRBV7-3
CASSLEGGSGQPQHF | TGCGCCAGCAGCTTGGAGGGGGGGAGCGGTCAGCCCCAGCATTTT | . | . | TRBJ1-5 | TRBV5-1
CASSQGLAETQYF | TGTGCCAGCAGCCAGGGACTAGCAGAGACCCAGTACTTC | . | TRBD2 | TRBJ2-5 | TRBV7-2
CASSSPLAGSYEQYF | TGTGCCAGCAGTTCGCCGCTAGCGGGCTCCTACGAGCAGTACTTC | few | TRBD2 | TRBJ2-7 | TRBV6-6
CASSLTGSTSTDTQYF | TGCGCCAGCAGCTTGACCGGGTCTACTAGCACAGATACGCAGTATTTT | . | . | TRBJ2-3 | TRBV5-1
CASRKKESGETQYF | TGTGCCAGCAGGAAAAAGGAGAGTGGAGAGACCCAGTACTTC | . | . | TRBJ2-5 | TRBV5-4
CASSPVTVVQGHEQFF | TGTGCCAGCTCACCAGTTACAGTAGTACAGGGACATGAGCAGTTCTTC | . | . | TRBJ2-1 | TRBV18
CASSPAQAAGGYGYTF | TGTGCCAGCAGCCCAGCCCAGGCAGCAGGGGGCTATGGCTACACCTTC | . | TRBD1 | TRBJ1-2 | TRBV28
CASSEFQGDNEKLFF | TGTGCCAGCAGTGAATTCCAGGGGGATAATGAAAAACTGTTTTTT | few | TRBD1 | TRBJ1-4 | TRBV6-1
CSVEDLAGGGTQYF | TGCAGCGTTGAAGATCTCGCAGGAGGAGGGACCCAGTACTTC | . | . | TRBJ2-5 | TRBV29-1
CASSTGTGPRAFF | TGTGCCAGCAGTACAGGGACAGGGCCTCGAGCTTTCTTT | few | TRBD1 | TRBJ1-1 | TRBV28
CASSVDPAGVYISYNEQFF | TGTGCCAGCAGCGTAGATCCAGCGGGAGTTTATATTTCCTACAATGAGCAGTTCTTC | once | TRBD2 | TRBJ2-1 | TRBV9
CASSYQGALTGELFF | TGTGCCAGCAGCTACCAGGGGGCCCTCACCGGGGAGCTGTTTTTT | . | TRBD1 | TRBJ2-2 | TRBV7-8